This T cell receptor beta chain was identified in a study of blood T cell repertoires in COVID-19. Study at large: The United States, Italy and Spain were the sources of the acute and convalescent COVID-19 samples. PBMCs, B-cell-depleted T cells, or T cells provided the cDNA or gDNA that made up the material.

V was pared by 4 bases and J by 7 bases, with 8 bases of the junction left unmatched. The CDR3 is 15 residues long. The germline CDR1 and CDR2 sequences are SGHTA and FQGTGA. The authors' processing: Scientists estimated how many nucleated cells there were by amplifying reference gene primers. The protocol was immunoSEQ multiplex PCR, while the TCRdb copy is restricted to in-frame clones and leaves out a portion. That table gives V, J and clone size, and the DNA gave D and trimming. The sample lists about 230,000 clones, 83% seen once, with 8.5% to 10% in the top ten. The material sequenced was peripheral blood. The clonotype was recovered from a man aged 35 to 55 with active or convalescent COVID-19. The J gene is TRBJ2-1, the V gene TRBV7-3, with TRBD1 matching 9 bases. CDR3 sequence reads: CASSSRDRDGNEQFF. The CDR3 coding sequence is TGTGCCAGCAGCTCCCGGGACAGGGATGGGAATGAGCAGTTCTTC.